Included here is one TCR beta chain sequence, with context. Per the authors' pipeline: Amplified reference gene primers provided the basis for estimating nucleated cell counts. Profiled with immunoSEQ multiplex PCR; TCRdb holds only in-frame clones, not every one. That table is the source of V, J and clone size, and D and trimming were worked out from the DNA. The data show around 300,000 clones, 85% to 90% seen once. Germline V gene data show CDR1 as KGHDR and CDR2 as SFDVKD. V shed 6 bases and J 6 bases; nucleotides not matched to a gene: 9. The CDR3 loop spans 15 amino acids. The record originates from a study of blood T cell repertoires in COVID-19. Overall study: Sources were T cells, B-cell-depleted T cells, or PBMCs; the material itself was cDNA or gDNA.

Material for sequencing was peripheral blood. The source is a woman in her forties or fifties with COVID-19, enrolled during active disease. This chain connects TRBV24-1 to TRBJ2-1, with 8 bases matching TRBD2. The CDR3 region has the DNA TGTGCCACCAGTCTCAGTAGCGGGACTCCCAATGAGCAGTTCTTC. This encodes CATSLSSGTPNEQFF.